This entry lists 28 T cell receptor beta chains sequenced from one sample in a study of cytomegalovirus exposure and HLA in healthy donors listed by TCRdb under 2017. Library construction relied on the immunoSEQ multiplex PCR assay. For the multiplex PCR, a mixture combining 60 forward primers for TCR Vbeta segments and 13 reverse primers for TCR Jbeta segments was used. The source is immuneACCESS, and TCRdb retained only in-frame sequences with V and J called. Part of the clones is not carried over; for the studies checked, unresolved V genes explain less than half of this, and the remainder is unexplained. The sample has over 150,000 clones on record, 84% of them singletons. The ten largest clonotypes hold under 0.4% of the sample. The sample was PBMCs. These receptors all stem from a boy younger than 10 in good health and CMV-seronegative.

This chain uses TRBV19 with TRBJ2-7; 13 nucleotides align to TRBD2. The V and J ends lost 4 bases and 1 base, in that order; junction bases with no gene match: 1. CDR1 and CDR2 (germline): LNHDA, SQIVND (reference sequence). The CDR3 has 15 residues. The CDR3 reads CASSRTSGSSYEQYF. The CDR3 DNA is TGTGCCAGTAGTAGGACTAGCGGGAGTTCCTACGAGCAGTACTTC.

On this clone: At one end the junction does not follow the germline gene, possibly because of a read error. This sample includes further DNA sequences coding for the same CDR3. This sequence joins TRBV28 and TRBJ2-2; 8 nucleotides match TRBD1. CDR1 is MDHEN and CDR2 is SYDVKM in the germline V gene. The CDR3 covers 15 residues. CDR3 coding DNA: TGTGCCAGCAGTTTAGGGCCAGGGGGCTCCGGAGAGCTGTTTTTT. Its protein product is CASSLGPGGSGELFF. Variable domain in full (rest from reference TRBV28 and TRBJ2-2): DVKVTQSSRYLVKRTGEKVFLECVQDMDHENMFWYRQDPGLGLRLIYFSYDVKMKEKGDIPEGYSVSREKKERFSLILESASTNQTSMYLCASSLGPGGSGELFFGEGSRLTVL.

The V gene is TRBV19, the J gene TRBJ2-1; TRBD2 aligns across 8 bases. Germline V gives CDR1 LNHDA, CDR2 SQIVND (reference sequence). CDR3 length: 16 amino acids. V lost 7 bases and J lost 4; bases outside the gene matches: 12. CDR3 residues: CASNLRNGRAYNEQFF. The CDR3 bases are TGTGCCAGTAACCTCCGGAACGGGAGGGCGTACAATGAGCAGTTCTTC.

This clone has a handful of counts. CDR3 region: CASRTGLDTEAFF. In nucleotides, the CDR3 is TGTGCCAGTAGGACAGGGCTGGACACTGAAGCTTTCTTT. The chain recombines TRBV6-5 with TRBJ1-1; 8 bases match TRBD1. The CDR3 loop spans 13 amino acids. Per germline, CDR1 MNHEY and CDR2 SVGAGI. J was trimmed by 3 bases and V by 9 bases; bases with no gene match: 6.

Worth noting for this clone: This specimen includes other DNA sequences encoding the same CDR3. V and J are TRBV19 and TRBJ2-3; D possibly corresponds to TRBD2 (5 bases). The CDR3 extends over 19 amino acids. V lost 0 bases and J lost 1, with 20 bases in between. Per the germline V gene, CDR1 is LNHDA and CDR2 is SQIVND (reference sequence). The CDR3 region is CASSIDRRRNLVGTDTQYF. In DNA form, the CDR3 reads TGTGCCAGTAGTATAGATCGCAGGAGGAATTTGGTTGGCACAGATACGCAGTATTTT.

CDR3 loop: CASSLQGFGDYGYTF. CDR3 bases: TGTGCCAGCAGCTTACAGGGGTTCGGGGACTATGGCTACACCTTC. V gene TRBV6-1 combines with J gene TRBJ1-2; TRBD1 matches at 7 bases. J was trimmed by 3 bases and V by 6 bases; bases with no gene match: 10. The germline V gene encodes CDR1 MNHNS and CDR2 SASEGT. CDR3 length: 15 amino acids.

J is TRBJ1-1 and V is TRBV29-1, with 8 bases that match TRBD1. The J segment lost 1 base and the V segment lost 7 bases, leaving 2 bases of the junction unmatched. The CDR3 length is 12 residues. Germline V gene lookup returns CDR1 SQVTM and CDR2 ANQGSEA. CDR3 in amino acids: CSGGQENTEAFF. The CDR3 nucleotides are TGCAGCGGGGGACAGGAGAACACTGAAGCTTTCTTT.

This clone was recorded a few times. The rearrangement joins TRBV6-1 to TRBJ1-5; 8 bases fit TRBD1. Germline V gene lookup returns CDR1 MNHNS and CDR2 SASEGT. The junction had 6 bases not matched to a gene; V was cut back by 5 bases and J by 6 bases. This CDR3 has 14 residues. CDR3 region: CASSIGTGTQPQHF. CDR3 sequence (DNA): TGTGCCAGCAGTATAGGGACAGGCACTCAGCCCCAGCATTTT.

For this clone: A junction boundary mismatches the germline segment, possibly from a read error. The chain combines TRBV14 with TRBJ2-7; the match to TRBD1 covers 9 bases. CDR3 length: 13 residues. Germline V CDR1 and CDR2: SGHDN, FVKESK. CDR3 coding DNA: TGTGCCAGCAGCCACAATACCGGGACAGGGATGGACTTC. Its protein product is CASSHNTGTGMDF.

This clone was recorded a few times. CDR3 coding DNA: TGTGCCAGCAAAGACAGGGTTGGCAATCAGCCCCAGCATTTT. It specifies CASKDRVGNQPQHF. The chain employs TRBV6-1 and TRBJ1-5, with TRBD1 matching 7 bases. The CDR3 totals 14 residues. Unmatched junction bases numbered 5, after V lost 7 bases and J lost 2 bases. In germline, CDR1 is MNHNS, CDR2 SASEGT.

The chain couples TRBV4-1 to TRBJ2-7, with TRBD2 identical over 10 bases. J gave up 3 bases and V 0 bases, and 14 bases lay outside the gene matches. This CDR3 is built from 19 residues. Germline lookup yields CDR1 MGHRA and CDR2 YSYEKL. Here the CDR3 reads CASSQDLASGRGVDYEQYF. The CDR3 DNA reads as TGCGCCAGCAGCCAAGATTTGGCTAGCGGGAGAGGCGTCGACTACGAGCAGTACTTC.

This rearrangement joins TRBV4-1 to TRBJ2-2; D gene ambiguous. V was cut by 4 bases and J by 10 bases, with 7 bases left in between. The germline gives CDR1 MGHRA, CDR2 YSYEKL. This CDR3 comprises 11 residues. The CDR3 DNA reads TGCGCCAGCAGCCTTGGGCCGGAGCTGTTTTTT. This gives the protein CASSLGPELFF.

This clone was counted once. The chain joins TRBV10-2 to TRBJ1-5; 7 bases are shared with TRBD1. This CDR3 spans 15 amino acids. V shed 2 bases, J shed 6 bases, and the junction held 7 bases outside the gene matches. Germline V gene data show CDR1 as WSHSY and CDR2 as SAAADI. CDR3 in DNA: TGCGCCAGCAGTGAGGCCAGGGGGACCGGTCAGCCCCAGCATTTT. Translation gives CASSEARGTGQPQHF.

The chain recombines TRBV28 with TRBJ2-1; D gene ambiguous. The germline V and J ends were trimmed by 8 bases and 0 bases, with 8 bases remaining between them. CDR1 is MDHEN, CDR2 SYDVKM, per germline. There are 13 residues in the CDR3. The CDR3 bases are TGTGCCAGCTGGCCAAGCTCCTACAATGAGCAGTTCTTC. It translates to CASWPSSYNEQFF.

The rearrangement joins TRBV7-8 to TRBJ2-7; the D gene is possibly TRBD2 (6 bases). V was clipped by 7 bases and J by 5 bases, with 15 bases between them. From germline, CDR1 is SGHVS and CDR2 FQNEAQ. The CDR3 sequence is 13 residues long. The CDR3 DNA is TGTGCCAGCACCTCCCGGAGGGGCGACGAGCAGTACTTC. Its translation is CASTSRRGDEQYF. Full variable domain (missing parts from reference TRBV7-8 and TRBJ2-7): GAGVSQSPRYKVAKRGQDVALRCDPISGHVSLFWYQQALGQGPEFLTYFQNEAQLDKSGLPSDRFFAERPEGSVSTLKIQRTQQEDSAVYLCASTSRRGDEQYFGPGTRLTVT.

The chain recombines TRBV5-4 with TRBJ1-2; TRBD1 matches 7 bases. Germline CDR1 and CDR2: SGHNT and YYREEE (reference sequence). This CDR3 has 13 residues. V was pared by 1 base and J by 4 bases, with 1 base of the junction left unmatched. The CDR3 DNA reads TGTGCCAGCAGCTTGAGGGGGCTCTATGGCTACACCTTC. Translated, it gives CASSLRGLYGYTF.

The gene calls are TRBV7-9 and TRBJ1-5; possibly TRBD1 for D (5 bases). The CDR3 is made up of 14 amino acids. The V gene lost 3 bases and the J gene lost 3 bases, with 9 bases spanning the gap. Germline-derived CDR1 and CDR2 are SEHNR and FQNEAQ (reference sequence). CDR3 DNA: TGTGCCAGCAGCTTCGGGGGTCCCAATCAGCCCCAGCATTTT. Its translation is CASSFGGPNQPQHF.

CDR3 protein: CASSEQGLSNQPQHF. The CDR3 coding sequence is TGTGCCAGCAGTGAACAGGGGCTTAGCAATCAGCCCCAGCATTTT. The chain links TRBV6-1 to TRBJ1-5; a possible D gene is TRBD1 (6 bases). V dropped 2 bases and J dropped 0 bases, with 8 bases sitting between them. Looked up from germline, CDR1 is MNHNS and CDR2 is SASEGT. The CDR3 runs to 15 residues.

This sequence joins TRBV10-3 and TRBJ1-2; 10 positions match TRBD1. The junction had 5 bases not matched to a gene; V was cut back by 0 bases and J by 4 bases. The CDR3 is 16 residues long. Germline loops: CDR1 ENHRY, CDR2 SYGVKD. CDR3 in DNA: TGTGCCATCAGTGAGTCCCCGGGACAGGGGCGCTATGGCTACACCTTC. Its translation is CAISESPGQGRYGYTF.

The rearrangement uses TRBV2 and TRBJ2-5; TRBD1 matches at 9 bases. V lost 2 bases to trimming and J lost 5 bases; unmatched junction nucleotides: 9. This CDR3 spans 16 amino acids. CDR1 is SNHLY, CDR2 FYNNEI, per germline. Written as DNA, the CDR3 is TGTGCCAGCAGTGAACTTGGTACAGGGGGCGGTGAGACCCAGTACTTC. This encodes CASSELGTGGGETQYF.

The chain combines TRBV11-2 with TRBJ1-2, with D possibly matching TRBD1 (6 bases). Germline loops: CDR1 SGHAT, CDR2 FQNNGV. This CDR3 comprises 13 residues. Trimming pared 2 bases from V and 12 bases from J, leaving 16 bases between. CDR3 loop: CASSLQRGEGNTF. CDR3 coding DNA: TGTGCCAGCAGCTTACAAAGGGGGGAGGGGAACACCTTC.

The chain has TRBV5-4 and TRBJ2-1, with 12 bases matching TRBD2. Trimming at V came to 0 bases and at J to 8 bases, leaving 3 bases not matched to a gene. The CDR3 consists of 15 residues. Germline CDR1 and CDR2: SGHNT and YYREEE (reference sequence). DNA of the CDR3: TGTGCCAGCAGCTTGGGGACTAGCGGGATAGATGAGCAGTTCTTC. It is translated as CASSLGTSGIDEQFF.

The chain employs TRBV28 and TRBJ2-7, with a weak D call TRBD2 (6 bases). CDR1 and CDR2 from the germline V gene are MDHEN and SYDVKM. V dropped 3 bases and J dropped 5 bases, with 14 bases sitting between them. This CDR3 contains 14 residues. CDR3 region: CASSFFLARHEQYF. The CDR3 DNA reads as TGTGCCAGCAGTTTCTTTCTAGCGAGGCACGAGCAGTACTTC.

CDR3 residues: CAISRGTGDYNYGYTF. CDR3 in DNA: TGTGCCATCAGTCGGGGGACAGGGGATTATAACTATGGCTACACCTTC. The rearrangement joins TRBV10-3 to TRBJ1-2, with 10 nucleotides matching TRBD1. V lost 5 bases and J lost 1; bases outside the gene matches: 7. Per the germline V gene, CDR1 is ENHRY and CDR2 is SYGVKD. The CDR3 contains 16 residues.

This chain joins TRBV6-5 and TRBJ2-7; tentative D call: TRBD2 (6 bases). The length of the CDR3 is 16 residues. Deletions cut 0 bases from V and 5 bases from J, with 17 bases between. Germline-derived CDR1 and CDR2 are MNHEY and SVGAGI. CDR3 DNA: TGTGCCAGCAGTTACTCTACGGGGGATGTGTCCGACGAGCAGTACTTC. Its translation is CASSYSTGDVSDEQYF.

V and J are TRBV7-9 and TRBJ2-1; D is uncertain. This CDR3 contains 15 residues. Germline V gives CDR1 SEHNR, CDR2 FQNEAQ (reference sequence). V lost 5 bases, J lost 8 bases, and 19 bases lay in between. The CDR3 spells CASSQNPVPTYEQFF. CDR3 bases: TGTGCCAGCAGCCAAAACCCAGTCCCAACCTATGAGCAGTTCTTC.

J is TRBJ1-1 and V is TRBV29-1; tentative D call: TRBD1 (5 bases). CDR1 is SQVTM, CDR2 ANQGSEA, per germline. Trimming cost V 4 bases and J 6 bases, with 18 bases left between them. This CDR3 comprises 14 residues. The CDR3 coding sequence is TGCAGCGTTGGCCGAGGTGGGGCCCCCTCTGAAGCTTTCTTT. Translating it yields CSVGRGGAPSEAFF.

This chain links TRBV6-4 with TRBJ1-1, with D possibly TRBD1 on 5 matching bases. The germline V gene has CDR1 MRHNA and CDR2 SNTAGT. V shed 2 bases and J shed 6 bases, with 19 bases lying between them. The CDR3 spans 16 residues. For the CDR3, the DNA is TGTGCCAGCAGTGACAAAGGGCAGGGAAGTACCGCTGAAGCTTTCTTT. It translates to CASSDKGQGSTAEAFF.